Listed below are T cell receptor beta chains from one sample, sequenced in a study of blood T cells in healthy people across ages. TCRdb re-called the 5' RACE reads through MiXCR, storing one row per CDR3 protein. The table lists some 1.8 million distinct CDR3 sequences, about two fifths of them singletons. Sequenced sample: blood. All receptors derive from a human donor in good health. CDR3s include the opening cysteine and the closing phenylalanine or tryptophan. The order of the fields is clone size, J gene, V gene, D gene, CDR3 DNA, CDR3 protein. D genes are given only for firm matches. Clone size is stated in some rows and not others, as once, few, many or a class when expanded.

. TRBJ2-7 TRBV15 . TGTGCCACCAGCAGCGGCTCCACGTCCTCCTACGAGCAGTACTTC CATSSGSTSSYEQYF
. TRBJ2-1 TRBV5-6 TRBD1 TGTGCCAGCGGATCGGGACAGGTCCCCCTTGAGCAGTTCTTC CASGSGQVPLEQFF
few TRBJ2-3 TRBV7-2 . TGTGCCAGCAGCTTAAGTACTACCCCAGATACGCAGTATTTT CASSLSTTPDTQYF
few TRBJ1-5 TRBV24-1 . TGTGCCACCAGTGATTTGCAGGTGGATAGCAATCAGCCCCAGCATTTT CATSDLQVDSNQPQHF
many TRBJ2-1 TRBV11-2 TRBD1 TGTGCCAGCACAGACCGGGACAGGGGTTTTATAGGTGGCTACAATGAGCAGTTCTTC CASTDRDRGFIGGYNEQFF
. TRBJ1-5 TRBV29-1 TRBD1 TGCAGCGCGATGACAGGGGGGGGCAATCAGCCCCAGCATTTT CSAMTGGGNQPQHF
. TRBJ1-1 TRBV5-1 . TGCGCCAGCAGCCCGGCGGACAGAGATGGCACTGAAGCTTTCTTT CASSPADRDGTEAFF
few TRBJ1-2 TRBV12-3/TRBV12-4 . TGTGCCAGCAGTCCGGAAAATCGGGCCCTCTATGGCTACACCTTC CASSPENRALYGYTF
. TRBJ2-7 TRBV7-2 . TGTGCCAGCAGCACGGGACGAGGTTACGAGCAGTACTTC CASSTGRGYEQYF
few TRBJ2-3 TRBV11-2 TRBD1 TGTGCCAGCAGCTCCCTTGGGACAGCGACGGATACGCAGTATTTT CASSSLGTATDTQYF
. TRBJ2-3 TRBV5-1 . TGCGCCAGCAGGTCAGGACGGATTAGCACAGATACGCAGTATTTT CASRSGRISTDTQYF
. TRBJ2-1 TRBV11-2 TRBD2 TGTGCCAGCAGCTCTCTCGGGGGGGAGAATGAGCAGTTCTTC CASSSLGGENEQFF
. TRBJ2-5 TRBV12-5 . TGTGCTAGTGGTTCACCGGGGGCGCCGAAAGAGACCCAGTACTTC CASGSPGAPKETQYF
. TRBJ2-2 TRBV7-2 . TGTGCCGGTGGCGATATTCCGAACACCGGGGAGCTGTTTTTT CAGGDIPNTGELFF
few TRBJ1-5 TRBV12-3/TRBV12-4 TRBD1 TGTGCCAGCAGTTTACGGGACAGGGAAGGGCAGCCCCAGCATTTT CASSLRDREGQPQHF
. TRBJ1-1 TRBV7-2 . TGTGCCAGCAGTATTAGCCGGGAGCAAACTTTCTTT CASSISREQTFF
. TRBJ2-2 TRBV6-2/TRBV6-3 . TGTGCCAGTAGTCCCGTCGGACCCGGGGAGCTGTTTTTT CASSPVGPGELFF
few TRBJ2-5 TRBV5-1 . TGCGCCAGCAGCCCTGGCCTACCCAGGACCCAGTACTTC CASSPGLPRTQYF
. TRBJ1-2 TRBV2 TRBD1 TGTGCCAGCAAGGAAAGGGACAGCAACTATGGCTACACCTTC CASKERDSNYGYTF
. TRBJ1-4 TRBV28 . TGTGCCAGCAGTCTACCACTGCGTGGAAAACTGTTTTTT CASSLPLRGKLFF
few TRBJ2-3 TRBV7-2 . TGTGCCAGCAGCTTAATGGGGCCCTCAAGCACAGATACGCAGTATTTT CASSLMGPSSTDTQYF
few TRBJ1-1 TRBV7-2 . TGTGCCAGCAGCTTACTGGGGTTGGCTGAAGCTTTCTTT CASSLLGLAEAFF
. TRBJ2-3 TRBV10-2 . TGCGCCAGCAGGGAACCGGGAGATACGCAGTATTTT CASREPGDTQYF
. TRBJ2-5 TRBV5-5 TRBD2 TGTGCCAGCAGCTTGAGACTAGCGGGGGGTGTGGAGACCCAGTACTTC CASSLRLAGGVETQYF
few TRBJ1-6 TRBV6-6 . TGTGCCAGCAGGAGGACGAACAGGTTGGATTCACCCCTCCACTTT CASRRTNRLDSPLHF
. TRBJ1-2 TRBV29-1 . TGCAGCGTCGCTAGCCCCCGGGGGGAGACGAGGGGTGGCTACACCTTC CSVASPRGETRGGYTF
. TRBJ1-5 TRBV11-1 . TGTGCCAGCAGCTTAGCCCTTACGGGGGTAGGTGTGCTTGCCGGCAATCAGCCCCAGCATTTT CASSLALTGVGVLAGNQPQHF